A single sample is the source of the 13 T cell receptor beta chains below, sequenced in a study of blood T cell repertoires in COVID-19. Profiled with immunoSEQ multiplex PCR; TCRdb holds only in-frame clones, not every one. Seen here are 140,000 or so clones, 75% to 90% observed once, and the top ten hold 4%. The sample was peripheral blood. The receptors originated from a woman of 80 years or more with acute or convalescent COVID-19.

This clone turned up a few times. This rearrangement joins TRBV10-3 to TRBJ2-5, with 7 bases matching TRBD1. The trim removed 6 bases at V and 3 bases at J, leaving 4 bases unmatched. Germline CDR1 ENHRY, CDR2 SYGVKD. CDR3 size: 13 residues. CDR3: CAIRKGAEETQYF. The CDR3 nucleotides are TGTGCCATCAGGAAGGGGGCGGAAGAGACCCAGTACTTC.

This rearrangement joins TRBV2 to TRBJ2-2; D perhaps matches TRBD1 (6 bases). V lost 6 bases and J lost 1, with 9 bases in between. Looked up from germline, CDR1 is SNHLY and CDR2 is FYNNEI. CDR3 length: 14 amino acids. The CDR3, as DNA: TGTGCCAGCAGCTCGGACAGGAACACCGGGGAGCTGTTTTTT. It translates to CASSSDRNTGELFF.

The chain couples TRBV9 to TRBJ1-3; perhaps TRBD1 as D (6 bases). Germline assignment: CDR1 SGDLS and CDR2 YYNGEE. CDR3 size: 15 residues. V lost 3 bases and J 4 bases, leaving 14 bases between the germline ends. CDR3 amino acids: CASSAQGLGGNTIYF. CDR3 bases: TGTGCCAGCAGCGCACAGGGTTTAGGCGGAAACACCATATATTTT. The variable domain in full, completed from reference TRBV9 and TRBJ1-3, reads DSGVTQTPKHLITATGQRVTLRCSPRSGDLSVYWYQQSLDQGLQFLIQYYNGEERAKGNILERFSAQQFPDLHSELNLSSLELGDSALYFCASSAQGLGGNTIYFGEGSWLTVV.

The chain is built from TRBV28 and TRBJ1-1, with 7 bases that match TRBD1. In germline, CDR1 is MDHEN, CDR2 SYDVKM. The trim removed 2 bases at V and 3 bases at J, leaving 9 bases unmatched. The CDR3 sequence is 16 residues long. CDR3 in DNA: TGTGCCAGCAGTTTAAGAGGGGGCAGGGGCGACACTGAAGCTTTCTTT. Translating it yields CASSLRGGRGDTEAFF. The whole variable domain, remainder taken from reference TRBV28 and TRBJ1-1, is DVKVTQSSRYLVKRTGEKVFLECVQDMDHENMFWYRQDPGLGLRLIYFSYDVKMKEKGDIPEGYSVSREKKERFSLILESASTNQTSMYLCASSLRGGRGDTEAFFGQGTRLTVV.

This clone was counted a single time. The rearrangement uses TRBV2 and TRBJ1-6, with D unresolved. The CDR3 consists of 17 residues. Trimming shortened V by 3 bases and J by 3 bases, and 15 bases separated the two germline ends. Germline V CDR1 and CDR2: SNHLY, FYNNEI. The CDR3 spells CASSEFYDSFYNSPLHF. In DNA, the CDR3 is TGTGCCAGCAGTGAGTTCTACGACTCTTTCTATAATTCACCCCTCCACTTT.

The chain couples TRBV2 to TRBJ2-2, with D unresolved. This CDR3 contains 13 residues. Germline CDR1 and CDR2: SNHLY and FYNNEI. Trimming pared 7 bases from V and 1 base from J, leaving 7 bases between. This chain's CDR3 is CASIPENTGELFF. The CDR3 DNA reads TGTGCCAGCATACCAGAGAACACCGGGGAGCTGTTTTTT.

The genes are TRBV4-1 and TRBJ2-7; TRBD2 aligns across 11 bases. The V and J ends lost 1 base and 1 base, in that order; junction bases with no gene match: 12. The CDR3 runs 19 residues. Germline assignment: CDR1 MGHRA and CDR2 YSYEKL. CDR3 loop: CASSQGVETSGTYSYEQYF. CDR3 bases: TGCGCCAGCAGCCAAGGGGTTGAGACTAGCGGGACTTATTCCTACGAGCAGTACTTC.

V is TRBV28 and J is TRBJ1-2; D gene unclear. The germline V and J ends were trimmed by 6 bases and 1 base, with 12 bases remaining between them. Germline lookup yields CDR1 MDHEN and CDR2 SYDVKM. The CDR3 length is 14 residues. CDR3 sequence (DNA): TGTGCCAGCAGACCCGCCGGGATTAACTATGGCTACACCTTC. Translation gives CASRPAGINYGYTF.

The rearrangement uses TRBV5-6 and TRBJ1-2; no clear D gene. V gave up 6 bases and J gave up 6 bases, with 15 bases separating them. The CDR3 consists of 13 residues. Germline values: CDR1 SGHDT, CDR2 YYEEEE. For the CDR3, the DNA is TGTGCCAGCACCCCCATTGGTAGTGATGGCTACACCTTC. Protein sequence: CASTPIGSDGYTF.

The chain links TRBV4-2 to TRBJ2-4; D remains unclear. V was shortened by 6 bases and J by 7 bases, with 13 bases between the two germline ends. CDR3 length: 13 residues. The V gene's germline CDR1 is LGHNA and CDR2 YNFKEQ. CDR3 protein: CASSQTVGNIQYF. DNA of the CDR3: TGTGCCAGCAGTCAGACTGTCGGTAACATTCAGTACTTC.

This chain links TRBV5-1 with TRBJ2-7; D gene unclear. Germline V CDR1 and CDR2: SGHRS, YFSETQ. CDR3 length: 12 residues. V was trimmed by 4 bases and J by 3 bases, leaving 8 bases between them. The CDR3: CASSISLYEQYF. In DNA form, the CDR3 reads TGCGCCAGCAGCATTTCACTCTACGAGCAGTACTTC.

The chain couples TRBV6-5 to TRBJ2-4; D gene ambiguous. The CDR3 has 14 residues. V shed 7 bases and J shed 0 bases, with 10 bases lying between them. Germline CDR1 MNHEY, CDR2 SVGAGI. CDR3 amino acids: CASTLTLAKNIQYF. In DNA, the CDR3 is TGTGCCAGCACTTTGACATTAGCCAAAAACATTCAGTACTTC.

This clone was seen once. The chain employs TRBV7-2 and TRBJ2-2; D is undetermined. The CDR3 is 14 amino acids. Germline V lookup: CDR1 SGHTA, CDR2 FQGNSA. The V gene lost 6 bases and the J gene lost 1 base, with 9 bases spanning the gap. CDR3 in DNA: TGTGCCAGCAGTTTGTACAGGAACACCGGGGAGCTGTTTTTT. This sequence encodes CASSLYRNTGELFF.